This T cell receptor (beta chain) stems from a study of tumour-infiltrating T cells in Burkitt lymphoma. The overall study: Productive clonality predicted overall and progression-free survival.

Germline loops: CDR1 MNHEY, CDR2 SVGAGI. CDR3 length: 13 residues. This table comes from immunoSEQ multiplex PCR, and its TCRdb copy is limited to in-frame clones, with some not included. The data hold 13,000 to 15,000 clones, with 85% observed a single time. Worth noting for this clone: The junction shows a germline mismatch at one end, possibly a read error. The sample has other DNA sequences that encode this CDR3 too.

The origin of this receptor is a human donor with diffuse large B-cell lymphoma. The V call is TRBV6-5, the J call TRBJ1-5; D not certain. Input material: tumor tissue. Here the CDR3 reads CASSYSITQPQHF. The CDR3, as DNA: TGTGCCAGCAGTTACTCAATTACTCAGCCCCAACATTTT.